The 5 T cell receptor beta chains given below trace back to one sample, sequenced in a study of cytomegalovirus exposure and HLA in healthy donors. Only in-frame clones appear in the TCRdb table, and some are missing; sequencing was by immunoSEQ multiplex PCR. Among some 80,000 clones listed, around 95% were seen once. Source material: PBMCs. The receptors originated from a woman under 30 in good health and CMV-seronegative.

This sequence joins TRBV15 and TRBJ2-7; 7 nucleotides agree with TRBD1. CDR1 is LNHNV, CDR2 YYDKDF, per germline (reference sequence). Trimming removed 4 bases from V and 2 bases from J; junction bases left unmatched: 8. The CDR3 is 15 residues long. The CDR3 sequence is CATSTLPGTAYEQYF. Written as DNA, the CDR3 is TGTGCCACCAGCACCCTTCCCGGGACAGCCTACGAGCAGTACTTC.

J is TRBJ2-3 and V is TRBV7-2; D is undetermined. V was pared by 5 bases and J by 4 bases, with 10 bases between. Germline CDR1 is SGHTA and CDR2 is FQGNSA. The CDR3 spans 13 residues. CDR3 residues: CASSQSRADTQYF. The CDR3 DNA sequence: TGTGCCAGCAGCCAGTCCCGTGCAGATACGCAGTATTTT.

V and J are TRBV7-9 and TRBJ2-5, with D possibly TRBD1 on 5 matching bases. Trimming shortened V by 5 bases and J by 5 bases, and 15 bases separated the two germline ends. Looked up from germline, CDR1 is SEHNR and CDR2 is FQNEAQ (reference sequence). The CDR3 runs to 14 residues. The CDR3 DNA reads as TGTGCCAGCAGCCGACCTGGGGCTTTTGAGACCCAGTACTTC. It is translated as CASSRPGAFETQYF.

This chain's CDR3 is CASSLGTGYSNQPQHF. The CDR3 coding sequence is TGCGCCAGCAGCTTGGGTACAGGGTATAGCAATCAGCCCCAGCATTTT. V and J are TRBV5-1 and TRBJ1-5; possible D gene TRBD1, 6 bases. This CDR3 region has 16 residues. Germline loops: CDR1 SGHRS, CDR2 YFSETQ. Trimming took off 0 bases at V and 0 bases at J, with 10 bases between the two ends.

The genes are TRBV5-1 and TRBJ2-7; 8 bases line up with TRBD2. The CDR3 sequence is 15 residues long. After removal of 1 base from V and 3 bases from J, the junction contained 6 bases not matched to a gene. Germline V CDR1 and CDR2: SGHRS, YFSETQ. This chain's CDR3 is CASSLTGRGIYEQYF. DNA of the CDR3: TGCGCCAGCAGCTTGACCGGGAGGGGAATCTACGAGCAGTACTTC.